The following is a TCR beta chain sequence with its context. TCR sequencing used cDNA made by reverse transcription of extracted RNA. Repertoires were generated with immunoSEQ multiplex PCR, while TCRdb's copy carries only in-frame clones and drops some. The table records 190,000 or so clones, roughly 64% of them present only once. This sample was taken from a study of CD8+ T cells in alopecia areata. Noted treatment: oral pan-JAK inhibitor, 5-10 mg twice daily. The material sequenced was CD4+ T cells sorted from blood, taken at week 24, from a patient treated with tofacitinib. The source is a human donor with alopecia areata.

The CDR3 is CAWLTGGFPDGYTF. The CDR3 region has the DNA TGTGCCTGGTTGACAGGGGGCTTTCCCGACGGCTACACCTTC. V is TRBV30 and J is TRBJ1-2; 10 bases are shared with TRBD1. Germline V gene sequence: CDR1 GTSNPN, CDR2 SVGIG (reference sequence). The V and J ends lost 5 bases and 8 bases, in that order; junction bases with no gene match: 11. This CDR3 is built from 14 residues.